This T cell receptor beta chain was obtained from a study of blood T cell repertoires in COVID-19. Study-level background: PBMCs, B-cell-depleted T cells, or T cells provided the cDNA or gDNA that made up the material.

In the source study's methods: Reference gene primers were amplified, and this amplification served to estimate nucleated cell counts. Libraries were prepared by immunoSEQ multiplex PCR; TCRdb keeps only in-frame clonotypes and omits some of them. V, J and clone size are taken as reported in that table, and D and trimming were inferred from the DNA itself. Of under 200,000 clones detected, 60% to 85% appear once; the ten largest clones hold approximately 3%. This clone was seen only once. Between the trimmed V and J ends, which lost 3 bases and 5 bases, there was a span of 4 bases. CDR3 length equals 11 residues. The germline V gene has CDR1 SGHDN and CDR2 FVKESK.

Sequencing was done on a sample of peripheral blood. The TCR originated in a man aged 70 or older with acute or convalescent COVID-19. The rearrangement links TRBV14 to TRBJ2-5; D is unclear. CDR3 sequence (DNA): TGTGCCAGCAGCCAGGCTGAGACCCAGTACTTC. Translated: CASSQAETQYF.